This T cell receptor beta chain was observed in a study of cytotoxic CD8 clonotypes in ibrutinib-treated CLL. Across the study: The patients comprised roughly 12 relapsed/refractory and some 15 treatment-naive cases, about 18 IGHV unmutated. About 25 partial and 2 complete responses; at median roughly 68 months, approximately 14 remitted, roughly 12 progressed. Notes on the study in general: Before falling back toward baseline at progression, clonality had risen at the time of ibrutinib response.

Germline V gene sequence: CDR1 SGHAT, CDR2 FQNNGV. Trimming left V 5 bases short and J 2 bases short, with 10 bases between. This CDR3 is built from 13 residues. Of note for this clone: Its cognate antigen is unknown.

Target depth was 1 in 200,000 to 1 in 1 million T cells, about 10x per clonotype. Only in-frame clones appear in the TCRdb table, and some are missing; sequencing was by immunoSEQ multiplex PCR. This sample has roughly 190,000 clones; 72% occur once, and the top ten carry roughly 13%. This specimen was PBMCs, taken after 24 months of ibrutinib treatment. The chain uses TRBV11-2 and TRBJ2-7, with TRBD2 as a possible D gene (5 bases). This TCR was recovered from a human donor with chronic lymphocytic leukemia. The CDR3 loop reads CASSRIGAYEQYF. The CDR3, as DNA: TGTGCCAGCAGCCGAATCGGGGCCTACGAGCAGTACTTC.